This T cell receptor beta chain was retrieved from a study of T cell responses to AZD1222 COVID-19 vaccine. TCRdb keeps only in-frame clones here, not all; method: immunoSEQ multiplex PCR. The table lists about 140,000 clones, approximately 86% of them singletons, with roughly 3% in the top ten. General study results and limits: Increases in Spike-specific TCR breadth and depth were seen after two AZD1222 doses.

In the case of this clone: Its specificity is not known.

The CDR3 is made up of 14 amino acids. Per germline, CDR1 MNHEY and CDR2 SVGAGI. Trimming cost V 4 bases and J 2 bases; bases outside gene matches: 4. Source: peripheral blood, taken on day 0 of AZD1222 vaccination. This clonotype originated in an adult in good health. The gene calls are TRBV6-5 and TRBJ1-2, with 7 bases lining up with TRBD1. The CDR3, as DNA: TGTGCCAGCAGTTCCTTACAGGGGAACTATGGCTACACCTTC. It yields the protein CASSSLQGNYGYTF.